This TCR beta chain came from a study of identical twins. TCRdb re-called the 5' RACE reads with MiXCR, one entry per CDR3 protein. In the table there are roughly 250,000 distinct CDR3 sequences, around 15% of which are singletons. Notes on the study in general: Models predicted less out-of-frame TCR alpha sharing in monozygotic twins than was found.

The CDR3 has 13 amino acids. V was trimmed by 5 bases and J by 4 bases, leaving 12 bases between them. Germline CDR1 and CDR2: SGHRS and YFSETQ. This clonotype has at least ten counts. Its antigen is not identified. This clonotype originated in a woman between 18 and 29 years old in good health. The chain combines TRBV5-1 with TRBJ1-2; D is unresolved. The sequenced material came from memory (CD45RO+) T cells sorted from blood. The CDR3 is CASRLTTGYGYTF. CDR3 bases: TGCGCCAGCAGACTGACCACGGGCTATGGCTACACCTTC.